This is a list of T cell receptor beta chains from one sample in a study of T cells in Graves' hyperthyroidism and ophthalmopathy. TCRdb passed the multiplex PCR reads through MiXCR, listing each CDR3 protein once. The data hold a few hundred thousand distinct CDR3 sequences, with approximately 14% observed a single time. The material sequenced was blood. The source of these receptors is a woman aged 18-29 years with Graves' hyperthyroidism. CDR3s include the opening cysteine and the closing phenylalanine or tryptophan. A D gene is named only where the DNA matches it firmly. Part of the rows lack a size; the others show once, few, many or a class for expanded clones.

many	TRBV6-2/TRBV6-3	TRBJ2-3	NA	CASSYPSGAVGESTDTQYF	TGTGCCAGCAGTTACCCCTCCGGGGCAGTGGGGGAATCCACAGATACGCAGTATTTT
many	TRBV27	TRBJ1-2	NA	CASSFSTAGVYGYTF	TGTGCCAGCAGTTTTTCAACGGCCGGGGTTTATGGCTACACCTTC
many	TRBV6-1	TRBJ2-3	TRBD1	CAILQGNGADTQYF	TGTGCCATCTTACAGGGGAATGGGGCAGATACGCAGTATTTT
many	TRBV6-1	TRBJ1-1	NA	CASRGGFLSTEAFF	TGTGCCAGCAGAGGAGGATTTCTAAGCACTGAAGCTTTCTTT
many	TRBV3-1	TRBJ2-7	NA	CASSQDPAYEQYF	TGTGCCAGCAGCCAAGATCCGGCCTACGAGCAGTACTTC
NA	TRBV7-2	TRBJ2-7	NA	CASSSLMRGSYDEQYF	TGTGCCAGCAGCTCGTTAATGAGGGGAAGCTACGACGAGCAGTACTTC
NA	TRBV7-8	TRBJ2-1	NA	CASSLVVAPEGNEQFF	TGTGCCAGCAGCTTAGTGGTGGCACCTGAAGGGAATGAGCAGTTCTTC
NA	TRBV20-1	TRBJ1-4	NA	CSARDSNEKLFF	TGCAGTGCTAGAGATTCTAATGAAAAACTGTTTTTT
many	TRBV30	TRBJ2-7	NA	CAWSVPGSEQYF	TGTGCCTGGAGTGTACCCGGGAGCGAGCAGTACTTC
NA	TRBV7-2	TRBJ1-1	NA	CASSLVKGITEAFF	TGTGCCAGCAGCTTAGTAAAGGGGATCACTGAAGCTTTCTTT
NA	TRBV20-1	TRBJ2-3	TRBD1	CSVRPGGTQYF	TGCAGTGTTCGGCCAGGGGGTACGCAGTATTTT
many	TRBV3-1	TRBJ2-1	TRBD1	CASSKGARPNEQFF	TGTGCCAGCAGCAAGGGGGCTCGGCCCAATGAGCAGTTCTTC
many	TRBV6-1	TRBJ2-3	NA	CASRLTGTTDTQYF	TGTGCCAGCAGGCTGACAGGCACCACAGATACGCAGTATTTT
many	TRBV18	TRBJ1-6	NA	CASSPQGKGGASPLHF	TGTGCCAGCTCGCCCCAGGGTAAAGGCGGCGCTTCACCCCTCCACTTT
many	TRBV30	TRBJ1-2	TRBD1	CACNRGMNYGYTF	TGTGCCTGTAACAGGGGAATGAACTATGGCTACACCTTC
NA	TRBV10-3	TRBJ2-7	NA	CAISGQDHPEQYF	TGTGCCATCAGTGGGCAGGATCACCCCGAGCAGTACTTC
many	TRBV27	TRBJ1-1	TRBD1	CASSSIFIGDRDNTEAFF	TGTGCCAGCAGCTCTATTTTTATTGGGGACAGGGATAACACTGAAGCTTTCTTT
NA	TRBV20-1	TRBJ2-2	NA	CSARVIGRKITGELFF	TGCAGTGCTAGAGTAATCGGGCGGAAAATCACCGGGGAGCTGTTTTTT
NA	TRBV6-1	TRBJ1-2	NA	CASREDINYGYTF	TGTGCCAGCAGGGAGGACATTAACTATGGCTACACCTTC
many	TRBV27	TRBJ2-5	TRBD1	CASSLFRDSQETQYF	TGTGCCAGCAGTTTATTTCGGGACAGTCAAGAGACCCAGTACTTC
many	TRBV12-3/TRBV12-4	TRBJ1-1	NA	CASSLDRALRYLNTEAFF	TGTGCCAGCAGTTTAGACAGAGCGCTTAGATACCTGAACACTGAAGCTTTCTTT
many	TRBV30	TRBJ2-1	TRBD2	CAWATSETYNEQFF	TGTGCCTGGGCCACTAGCGAGACCTACAATGAGCAGTTCTTC
many	TRBV12-3/TRBV12-4	TRBJ2-3	NA	CASSLSRVWNTQYF	TGTGCCAGCAGTTTATCCAGGGTTTGGAATACGCAGTATTTT
many	TRBV27	TRBJ2-1	NA	CASSREDYRYNEQFF	TGTGCCAGTTCTAGAGAGGACTATCGATACAATGAGCAGTTCTTC
NA	TRBV28	TRBJ2-7	TRBD1	CASSPSGTETYEQYF	TGTGCCAGCAGTCCTTCCGGGACAGAAACCTACGAGCAGTACTTC
NA	TRBV5-1	TRBJ1-1	NA	CASSLGAPGLTEAFF	TGCGCCAGCAGCTTGGGTGCCCCAGGGCTCACTGAAGCTTTCTTT
few	TRBV19	TRBJ2-1	TRBD1	CASSPRGQGARSYNEQFF	TGTGCCAGTAGTCCCCGGGGACAGGGGGCAAGGTCCTACAATGAGCAGTTCTTC
NA	TRBV12-3/TRBV12-4	TRBJ1-5	TRBD1	CASSETGEFDQPQHF	TGTGCCAGCAGTGAGACAGGGGAATTCGATCAGCCCCAGCATTTT
many	TRBV6-1	TRBJ2-1	NA	CAASGPSSYNEQFF	TGTGCCGCCTCTGGTCCCAGCTCCTACAATGAGCAGTTCTTC
many	TRBV11-2	TRBJ1-6	NA	CASSPPGSPLHF	TGTGCCAGCAGCCCACCGGGCTCACCCCTCCACTTT
once	TRBV12-3/TRBV12-4	TRBJ2-3	NA	CASSFGWLDTQYF	TGTGCCAGCAGTTTCGGTTGGCTAGATACGCAGTATTTT
few	TRBV7-9	TRBJ1-1	TRBD1	CASSPRGQGANWITEAFF	TGTGCCAGCAGCCCAAGAGGTCAGGGGGCGAATTGGATCACTGAAGCTTTCTTT
NA	TRBV4-1	TRBJ2-1	NA	CASSQDSSVNEQFF	TGCGCCAGCAGCCAAGATTCATCTGTGAATGAGCAGTTCTTC
NA	TRBV12-3/TRBV12-4	TRBJ2-3	TRBD2	CASSPLAGGPDTDTQYF	TGTGCCAGCAGTCCACTAGCGGGGGGGCCTGACACAGATACGCAGTATTTT
many	TRBV3-1	TRBJ1-5	NA	CASSQGVSGPQHF	TGTGCCAGCAGCCAAGGCGTTTCAGGGCCCCAGCATTTT
few	TRBV5-4	TRBJ2-3	TRBD2	CASTSGLVGLADTQYF	TGTGCCAGCACCTCGGGACTAGTCGGTTTGGCAGATACGCAGTATTTT
many	TRBV20-1	TRBJ2-6	NA	CSARQTNVLTF	TGCAGTGCTCGTCAAACCAACGTCCTGACTTTC